This T cell receptor (beta chain) was captured in a study of shared clonotypes between healthy human individuals. The authors ran the assay at deep level. Libraries were prepared by immunoSEQ multiplex PCR; TCRdb keeps only in-frame clonotypes and omits some of them. Of 2 million to 2.5 million clones in the sample, roughly 92% were seen once. This clone was picked up a small number of times. Its cognate antigen is unknown. Researchers partitioned CD4+ cells into CD45RA+ naive and CD45RA-negative memory subsets. Notes on the study in general: Represented diversity, genetic and exposure-history alike, was limited by few donors.

The source of this sequence is a young man in good health. Some clones in this sample may be carry-over from other donors' samples. Source material: naive CD4+ T cells from PBMCs. Subset meaning: CD45RA+ positively selected.

The CDR3: CASSYLAEAFF. CDR3 DNA sequence: TGTGCCAGCAGTTATCTGGCTGAAGCTTTCTTT. The V call is TRBV6-5, the J call TRBJ1-1; D gene uncertain. Germline CDR1 MNHEY, CDR2 SVGAGI. V lost 3 bases and J 6 bases, leaving 5 bases between the germline ends. CDR3 length equals 11 residues.